This TCR beta chain was recorded in a study of T-cell reconstitution after alpha-beta-depleted transplantation in children. Points from the study as a whole: Surviving recipient cells, namely T cells and thymic progenitors, were the source of high day-60 TCRbeta diversity in some patients. From newly produced T cells came most of the T-cell counts and diversity one year after transplant. It was reported that alpha-beta T cells came from several hundred expanded graft clones (about two months after transplant).

As regards this clonotype: Its antigen is not known.

The CDR3 spans 14 residues. Trimming at V came to 6 bases and at J to 3 bases, leaving 3 bases not matched to a gene. In germline, CDR1 is DFQATT, CDR2 SNEGSKA (reference sequence). Preparing the TCRbeta library involved the use of unique molecular identifiers. Via MiXCR, TCRdb re-called the PCR reads, giving one row per CDR3 protein. Among 200,000 to 250,000 distinct CDR3 sequences, under 13% were seen once, and the ten largest hold over 25%. This receptor was identified in a child in the first two years of life with acute myeloid leukemia, due to receive a stem cell transplant. Sample: PBMCs, taken before TCRalphabeta/CD19-depleted stem cell transplant. The rearrangement links TRBV20-1 to TRBJ2-1; TRBD2 agrees at 12 bases. CDR3 sequence reads: CSATGLAGYNEQFF. CDR3 DNA sequence: TGCAGTGCCACGGGACTAGCGGGCTACAATGAGCAGTTCTTC.